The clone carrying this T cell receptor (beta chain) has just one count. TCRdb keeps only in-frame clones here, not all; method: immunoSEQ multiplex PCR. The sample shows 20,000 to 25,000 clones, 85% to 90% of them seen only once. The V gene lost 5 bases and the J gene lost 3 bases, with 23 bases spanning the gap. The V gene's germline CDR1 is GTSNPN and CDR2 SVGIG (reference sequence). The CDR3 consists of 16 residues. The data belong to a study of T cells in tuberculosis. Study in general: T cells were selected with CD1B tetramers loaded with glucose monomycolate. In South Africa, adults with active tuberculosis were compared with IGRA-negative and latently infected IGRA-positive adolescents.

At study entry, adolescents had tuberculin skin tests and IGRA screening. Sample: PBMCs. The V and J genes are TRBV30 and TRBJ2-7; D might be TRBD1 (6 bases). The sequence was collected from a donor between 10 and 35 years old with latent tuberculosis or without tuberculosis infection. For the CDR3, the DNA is TGTGCCTGGGGAAAAACACAGGGATTCATTATCTACGAGCAGTACTTC. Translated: CAWGKTQGFIIYEQYF.